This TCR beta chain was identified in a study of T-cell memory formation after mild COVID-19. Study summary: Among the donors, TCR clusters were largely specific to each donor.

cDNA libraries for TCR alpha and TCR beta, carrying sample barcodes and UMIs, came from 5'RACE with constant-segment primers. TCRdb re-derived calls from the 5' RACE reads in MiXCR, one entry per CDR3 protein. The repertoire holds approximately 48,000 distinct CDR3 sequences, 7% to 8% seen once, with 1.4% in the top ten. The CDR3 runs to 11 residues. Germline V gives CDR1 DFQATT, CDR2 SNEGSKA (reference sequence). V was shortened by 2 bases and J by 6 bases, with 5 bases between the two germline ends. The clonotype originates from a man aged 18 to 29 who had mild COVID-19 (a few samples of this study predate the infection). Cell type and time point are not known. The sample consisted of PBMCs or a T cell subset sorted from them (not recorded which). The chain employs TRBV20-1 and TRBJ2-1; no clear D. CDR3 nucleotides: TGCAGTGCTAGAAACCCCAATGAGCAGTTCTTC. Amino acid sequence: CSARNPNEQFF.